This T cell receptor beta chain was observed in a study of CD8+ T cells in alopecia areata. Overall study context: Treated patients took oral tofacitinib at 5 to 10 mg twice daily. The investigators scored severity in treated patients by the percentage of affected scalp area.

This clone was detected a few times. Its antigen is unknown. Findings of the study overall: Normal skin's resident alphabeta T cells are also sequenced in scalp samples.

The V end was cut by 4 bases, the J end by 0 bases, with 20 bases between. This CDR3 is built from 18 residues. Germline V gives CDR1 SGHRS, CDR2 YFSETQ. Extraction and reverse transcription of RNA yielded cDNA as the sequencing template. The protocol was immunoSEQ multiplex PCR, while the TCRdb copy is restricted to in-frame clones and leaves out a portion. The sample includes about 250,000 clones, 45% to 70% of them seen just once. Treatment meaning: oral pan-JAK inhibitor, 5-10 mg twice daily. The specimen was CD4+ T cells sorted from blood, collected between weeks 51 and 54, from a patient treated with tofacitinib. The clonotype originates from a human donor with alopecia areata. The J gene is TRBJ2-1, the V gene TRBV5-1; D remains ambiguous. The CDR3 loop is CASSPGPHVPSSYNEQFF. The CDR3 DNA follows: TGCGCCAGCAGCCCCGGACCTCACGTACCTTCCTCCTACAATGAGCAGTTCTTC.